Below, 17 T cell receptor beta chains from the same sample are listed, as sequenced in a study of OX40 agonist ivuxolimab in advanced cancers. The assay was immunoSEQ multiplex PCR, and TCRdb's table has in-frame clones only and misses some. In the table there are roughly 80,000 clones, 80% to 90% of which are singletons. The sequences come from CD4+ or CD8+ T cells sorted from blood, collected in a trial of the OX40 agonist ivuxolimab. Every receptor here comes from an adult with an advanced solid tumor such as melanoma, head and neck, liver or kidney cancer.

The V call is TRBV7-8, the J call TRBJ2-1, with 10 bases lining up with TRBD2. With V trimmed by 3 bases and J by 5 bases, 7 bases remained unmatched. This CDR3 spans 16 amino acids. Per germline, CDR1 SGHVS and CDR2 FQNEAQ. CDR3 DNA sequence: TGTGCCAGCAGCTTGTTCCCTAGCGGGGGTAACAATGAGCAGTTCTTC. Encoded protein: CASSLFPSGGNNEQFF.

V gene TRBV28 combines with J gene TRBJ2-7; a possible D gene is TRBD2 (6 bases). V shed 8 bases and J shed 2 bases, with 13 bases lying between them. The germline V gene encodes CDR1 MDHEN and CDR2 SYDVKM. This CDR3 comprises 13 residues. CDR3 DNA: TGTGCCAGCTGGGCAGGGACTCCCTACGAGCAGTACTTC. This gives the protein CASWAGTPYEQYF.

The rearrangement links TRBV29-1 to TRBJ1-5; 9 bases map to TRBD1. CDR1 is SQVTM, CDR2 ANQGSEA, per germline. The CDR3 is made up of 15 amino acids. With V trimmed by 6 bases and J by 3 bases, 9 bases remained unmatched. CDR3: CSVIVGQGINQPQHF. CDR3 sequence (DNA): TGCAGCGTCATCGTGGGACAGGGAATCAATCAGCCCCAGCATTTT.

The chain has TRBV6-5 and TRBJ2-2, with D unresolved. The germline V gene has CDR1 MNHEY and CDR2 SVGAGI. The ends were cut back, 9 bases at V and 7 bases at J, with 9 bases in the middle. The CDR3 totals 11 residues. CDR3 amino acids: CASRALGELFF. In DNA form, the CDR3 reads TGTGCCAGTCGGGCCCTCGGGGAGCTGTTTTTT.

This chain uses TRBV11-3 with TRBJ2-2; D is unresolved. Germline values: CDR1 SGHNT, CDR2 YENEEA. Deletions cut 5 bases from V and 1 base from J, with 8 bases between. This CDR3 contains 14 residues. The CDR3 DNA reads as TGTGCCAGCAGCCTGGTGTGGAACACCGGGGAGCTGTTTTTT. This translates into CASSLVWNTGELFF.

Details on this clone: A read error may produce the germline difference seen at one junction end. The V and J genes are TRBV6-6 and TRBJ2-7; 8 positions agree with TRBD2. Germline-derived CDR1 and CDR2 are MNHNY and SVGAGI (reference sequence). The CDR3 has 13 amino acids. The CDR3 sequence: CASSYSREPGGPF. CDR3 nucleotide sequence: TGTGCCAGCAGTTACTCGAGGGAGCCGGGGGGGCCCTTC.

The genes are TRBV10-1 and TRBJ2-1; D call uncertain. Germline V gives CDR1 WNHNN, CDR2 SYGVQD (reference sequence). The length of the CDR3 is 13 residues. Trimming took off 4 bases at V and 7 bases at J, with 11 bases between the two ends. CDR3 residues: CASSVVSGNEQFF. The CDR3 DNA reads TGCGCCAGCAGTGTGGTCTCTGGTAATGAGCAGTTCTTC.

The CDR3 sequence: CASSLVGAPFF. CDR3 sequence (DNA): TGTGCCAGCAGTTTGGTGGGCGCACCGTTCTTC. The gene calls are TRBV28 and TRBJ2-1; D is unclear. Trimming took off 3 bases at V and 15 bases at J, with 12 bases between the two ends. Germline loops: CDR1 MDHEN, CDR2 SYDVKM. The CDR3 length is 11 residues.

The rearrangement joins TRBV4-3 to TRBJ2-7; D not resolved. Trimming cost V 4 bases and J 4 bases, with 11 bases left between them. The CDR3 runs to 13 residues. The germline V gene has CDR1 LGHNA and CDR2 YSLEER. The chain's CDR3 is CASSRTTEYEQYF. The CDR3 region has the DNA TGCGCCAGCAGCCGGACGACTGAGTACGAGCAGTACTTC.

This clone was counted only a few times. The chain has TRBV28 and TRBJ1-2; no clear D. The ends were cut back, 7 bases at V and 0 bases at J, with 9 bases in the middle. Germline V gene data show CDR1 as MDHEN and CDR2 as SYDVKM. CDR3 length: 13 residues. The DNA of the CDR3 is TGTGCCAGCAACCAGCTGACTAACTATGGCTACACCTTC. As protein: CASNQLTNYGYTF.

The chain is built from TRBV9 and TRBJ2-3, with D possibly being TRBD2 (5 bases). Per the germline V gene, CDR1 is SGDLS and CDR2 is YYNGEE. V was trimmed by 0 bases and J by 3 bases, leaving 20 bases between them. CDR3 length: 18 amino acids. The CDR3 region has the DNA TGTGCCAGCAGCGTAGCCGTATCAACTAGGACTTGGACAGATACGCAGTATTTT. Translated, it gives CASSVAVSTRTWTDTQYF.

The chain employs TRBV6-5 and TRBJ2-3; D is uncertain. CDR3 length: 13 amino acids. Germline V gene data show CDR1 as MNHEY and CDR2 as SVGAGI. The V end lost 7 bases, the J end lost 5 bases, and 13 bases lay between the germline ends. Here the CDR3 reads CASTESGGDTQYF. CDR3 in DNA: TGTGCCAGCACGGAATCTGGCGGAGATACGCAGTATTTT.

The chain joins TRBV14 to TRBJ2-7; 9 nucleotides match TRBD1. V gave up 3 bases and J gave up 0 bases; unmatched junction bases: 15. The CDR3 runs to 19 residues. The germline CDR1 and CDR2 sequences are SGHDN and FVKESK. CDR3 in amino acids: CASSQGYRGRVISSYEQYF. The CDR3 DNA reads as TGTGCCAGCAGCCAGGGATACAGGGGGCGCGTAATCAGCTCCTACGAGCAGTACTTC.

In nucleotides, the CDR3 is TGTGCCAGCAGCCGAACCGGGGAGCTGTTTTTT. Translation: CASSRTGELFF. The rearrangement links TRBV7-3 to TRBJ2-2; D call uncertain. The CDR3 totals 11 residues. Trimming shortened V by 5 bases and J by 5 bases, and 3 bases separated the two germline ends. Germline V gives CDR1 SGHTA, CDR2 FQGTGA.

J is TRBJ1-1 and V is TRBV14; 8 bases map to TRBD1. CDR1 and CDR2 (germline): SGHDN, FVKESK. Germline trimming cut 4 bases from V and 3 bases from J; bases unmatched to any gene: 1. This CDR3 spans 13 amino acids. CDR3 amino acids: CASSRQGYTEAFF. The CDR3 DNA reads as TGTGCCAGCAGCCGACAGGGGTACACTGAAGCTTTCTTT.

The genes are TRBV9 and TRBJ2-3; maybe TRBD2 (6 bases). V lost 4 bases, J lost 6 bases, and 15 bases lay in between. The germline V gene has CDR1 SGDLS and CDR2 YYNGEE. The CDR3 is 14 residues long. CDR3 sequence reads: CASSTRLVADTQYF. In DNA, the CDR3 is TGTGCCAGCAGCACCAGACTAGTAGCCGATACGCAGTATTTT. The full variable domain, rest sourced from reference TRBV9 and TRBJ2-3, is DSGVTQTPKHLITATGQRVTLRCSPRSGDLSVYWYQQSLDQGLQFLIQYYNGEERAKGNILERFSAQQFPDLHSELNLSSLELGDSALYFCASSTRLVADTQYFGPGTRLTVL.

This clone was detected only once. The chain is built from TRBV30 and TRBJ1-5, with D possibly TRBD1 on 6 matching bases. Germline V gives CDR1 GTSNPN, CDR2 SVGIG (reference sequence). The CDR3 sequence is 13 residues long. V lost 4 bases, J lost 3 bases, and 10 bases lay in between. This chain's CDR3 is CAWKQGSNQPQHF. For the CDR3, the DNA is TGTGCCTGGAAACAGGGATCCAATCAGCCCCAGCATTTT. The full variable domain, its missing parts supplied by reference TRBV30 and TRBJ1-5, is SQTIHQWPATLVQPVGSPLSLECTVEGTSNPNLYWYRQAAGRGLQLLFYSVGIGQISSEVPQNLSASRPQDRQFILSSKKLLLSDSGFYLCAWKQGSNQPQHFGDGTRLSIL.